A selection of T cell receptor beta chains follows, all from one sample in a study of cytomegalovirus exposure and HLA in healthy donors. TCRdb's copy holds only in-frame clones and misses some; the assay was immunoSEQ multiplex PCR. The table shows 150,000 to 200,000 clones, with around 85% occurring only once. The sequenced sample was PBMCs. The receptors shown here come from a man between 18 and 35 years old in good health and CMV-seropositive. Each CDR3 is given with its conserved first and last residue. The order of the fields is clone size, V gene, J gene, D gene, CDR3 DNA, CDR3 protein. The D gene is left open where the match is weak. Size values are once, few and many counts, or a class for expanded clones, and some rows have none.

size: NA
V: TRBV11-1
J: TRBJ2-1
D: NA
DNA: TGTGCCAGCAGCTCCGACAGGCCCTACAATGAGCAGTTCTTC
CDR3: CASSSDRPYNEQFF

size: NA
V: TRBV28
J: TRBJ2-7
D: TRBD1
DNA: TGTGCCAGCAGTCTTACAGGGGAGAGCGGCCTTGCCTACGAGCAGTACTTC
CDR3: CASSLTGESGLAYEQYF

size: NA
V: TRBV7-3
J: TRBJ2-7
D: NA
DNA: TGTGCCAGCAGCTCCGGGGGTTCCGGTGACGAGCAGTACTTC
CDR3: CASSSGGSGDEQYF

size: once
V: TRBV4-2
J: TRBJ2-7
D: TRBD1
DNA: TGTGCCAGCAGCCAAGGGGGACAGGGCTACGAGCAGTACTTC
CDR3: CASSQGGQGYEQYF

size: NA
V: TRBV9
J: TRBJ2-1
D: NA
DNA: TGTGCCAGCAGCGTAGGGGCCTTGAATGAGCAGTTCTTC
CDR3: CASSVGALNEQFF

size: NA
V: TRBV15
J: TRBJ2-3
D: NA
DNA: TGTGCCACCAGCAGAGACACAGGGAGGGGTACAGATACGCAGTATTTT
CDR3: CATSRDTGRGTDTQYF

size: once
V: TRBV11-3
J: TRBJ2-2
D: NA
DNA: TGTGCCAGCAGCTTAGAGGGGGCCGGTGGGGAGCTGTTTTTT
CDR3: CASSLEGAGGELFF

size: once
V: TRBV28
J: TRBJ2-5
D: TRBD1
DNA: TGTGCCAGCAGTTCTCCTCAGGGGGCGGTCCGACCTTACAGCCAAGAGACCCAGTACTTC
CDR3: CASSSPQGAVRPYSQETQYF

size: NA
V: TRBV7-9
J: TRBJ2-5
D: TRBD2
DNA: TGTGCCAGCAGCTTAAGGACTAGCGGGGCGGAGACCCAGTACTTC
CDR3: CASSLRTSGAETQYF

size: NA
V: TRBV27
J: TRBJ2-5
D: TRBD1
DNA: TGTGCCAGCAGTTACAGGGGGCGTCAAGAGACCCAGTACTTC
CDR3: CASSYRGRQETQYF

size: NA
V: TRBV28
J: TRBJ2-7
D: TRBD1
DNA: TGTGCCAGCAGTTTAGTCCTCCGACAGGGGGATAACTACGAGCAGTACTTC
CDR3: CASSLVLRQGDNYEQYF

size: NA
V: TRBV30
J: TRBJ2-3
D: TRBD2
DNA: TGTGCCTGGACTAGCGGGGGCAGCACAGATACGCAGTATTTT
CDR3: CAWTSGGSTDTQYF

size: NA
V: TRBV27
J: TRBJ2-7
D: TRBD1
DNA: TGTGCCAGCAGTCCCGGACAGGGGCGCACCTACGAGCAGTACTTC
CDR3: CASSPGQGRTYEQYF

size: NA
V: TRBV6-1
J: TRBJ1-1
D: NA
DNA: TGTGCCAGCAGTGAATTAGTGGGCATTGAAGCTTTCTTT
CDR3: CASSELVGIEAFF

size: NA
V: TRBV1
J: TRBJ2-1
D: NA
DNA: TGCACCAAAAGCGGGAGGAGTAAAAATGAGCAGTTCTTC
CDR3: CTKSGRSKNEQFF

size: NA
V: TRBV5-1
J: TRBJ2-7
D: NA
DNA: TGCGCCAGCAGCTTGGTCGAGTCACCCTCACACGAGCAGTACTTC
CDR3: CASSLVESPSHEQYF

size: NA
V: TRBV11-3
J: TRBJ1-2
D: NA
DNA: TGTGCCAGCAGCTTAGGAGATGGCGGTCGGGGCTACACCTTC
CDR3: CASSLGDGGRGYTF